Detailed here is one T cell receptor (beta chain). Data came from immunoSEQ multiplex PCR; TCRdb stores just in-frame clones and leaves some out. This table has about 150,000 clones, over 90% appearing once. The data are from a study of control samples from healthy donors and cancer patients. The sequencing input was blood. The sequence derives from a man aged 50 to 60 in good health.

The CDR3 DNA sequence: TGTGCCAGCAGCTCCGACAGGGGCGGAGGGGCCAACGTCCTGACTTTC. Translation gives CASSSDRGGGANVLTF. This chain connects TRBV7-9 to TRBJ2-6, with 8 positions matching TRBD1. V was clipped by 4 bases and J by 4 bases; unmatched bases: 6. The CDR3 consists of 16 residues. Germline-derived CDR1 and CDR2 are SEHNR and FQNEAQ (reference sequence).